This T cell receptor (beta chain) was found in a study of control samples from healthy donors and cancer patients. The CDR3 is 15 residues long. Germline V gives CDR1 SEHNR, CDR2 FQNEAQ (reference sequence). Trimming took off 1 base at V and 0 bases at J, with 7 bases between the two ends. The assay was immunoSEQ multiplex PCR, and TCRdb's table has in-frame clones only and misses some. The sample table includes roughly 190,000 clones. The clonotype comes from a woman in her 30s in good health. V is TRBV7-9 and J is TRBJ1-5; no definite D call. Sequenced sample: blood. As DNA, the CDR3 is TGTGCCAGCAGCTTAGGGGCTGTTAGCAATCAGCCCCAGCATTTT. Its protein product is CASSLGAVSNQPQHF.